This section outlines one T cell receptor beta chain sequence together with its context. Every sample yielded at least 6 million isolated PBMCs. Germline CDR1 reads SGHRS; CDR2 reads YFSETQ. V lost 0 bases to trimming and J lost 0 bases, with 7 bases between them. The CDR3 contains 15 residues. Primers used in a second PCR of roughly 7 to 11 cycles were a sample-barcoded 5' primer and a J-beta primer mix. TCRdb re-analysed the 5' RACE reads in MiXCR, keeping a single row per CDR3 protein. The repertoire holds some 940,000 distinct CDR3 sequences, with around 29% as singletons. The data were taken from a study of blood T cells in healthy people across ages. The data were also submitted as part of a second study, on T cells of mothers and their children. In that study: Versus unrelated pairs, overlap was slightly higher in related mother-child pairs, without reaching significance.

The rearrangement links TRBV5-1 to TRBJ1-3, with no clear D. This TCR came from a middle-aged woman in good health. The sequencing input was blood. The CDR3 loop is CASSLDLISGNTIYF. DNA of the CDR3: TGCGCCAGCAGCTTGGACCTAATCTCTGGAAACACCATATATTTT.